This is a list of T cell receptor beta chains from one sample in a study of blood T cell repertoires in COVID-19. Method: immunoSEQ multiplex PCR; TCRdb's copy keeps in-frame clones and lacks some. This repertoire shows roughly 200,000 clones, roughly 77% found once; its top ten account for roughly 5.6%. Sequences were obtained from peripheral blood. The receptor set was obtained from a woman aged 40 to 50 with COVID-19, enrolled during active disease. The CDR3 runs from the conserved cysteine through the conserved F or W. The D gene is left open where the match is weak. A row's size may be missing; if present it is once, few, many or a size class.

>TRBD1|TRBJ2-7|TRBV6-1|NA
TGTGCCAGCAGTGCCTACAGGGGGCCAGGGGCCTCCTACGAGCAGTACTTC
CASSAYRGPGASYEQYF
>NA|TRBJ2-7|TRBV18|NA
TGTGCCAGCTCACCATTTTCCGGGATCGAGGGCTCCTACGAGCAGTACTTC
CASSPFSGIEGSYEQYF
>NA|TRBJ1-2|TRBV19|NA
TGTGCCGCGGGGGGATATCCTAACTATGGCTACACCTTC
CAAGGYPNYGYTF
>TRBD2|TRBJ2-2|TRBV9|many
TGTGCCAGCAGCGACCTAGCGGGGGCGAACACCGGGGAGCTGTTTTTT
CASSDLAGANTGELFF
>NA|TRBJ2-7|TRBV10-3|NA
TGTGCCATCAGTAGCGATTCCTACGAGCAGTACTTC
CAISSDSYEQYF
>NA|TRBJ2-6|TRBV4-1|NA
TGCGCCAGCAGCCGTATGGCAGGGGCCAACGTCCTGACTTTC
CASSRMAGANVLTF
>TRBD1|TRBJ1-6|TRBV30|NA
TGTGCCTGGAGACAACAGGGGCAAGGTTGGTCCCTCCACTTT
CAWRQQGQGWSLHF
>NA|TRBJ1-5|TRBV7-6|NA
TGTGCCAGCAGCTTAGATCGGGTGGCAACCGGCAATCAGCCCCAGCATTTT
CASSLDRVATGNQPQHF
>NA|TRBJ1-1|TRBV10-3|NA
TGTGCCATCAGTGAAAACGGGTTGTATGCTTTCTTT
CAISENGLYAFF
>NA|TRBJ2-5|TRBV5-1|NA
TGCGCCAGCAGCTTGGTAGCGGACCAAGAGACCCAGTACTTC
CASSLVADQETQYF
>NA|TRBJ2-1|TRBV4-3|NA
TGCGCCAGCAGCCCCGCCCTAGGTGGAAGGGAGCAGTTCTTC
CASSPALGGREQFF
>NA|TRBJ2-3|TRBV29-1|NA
TGCAGCGTTCAAAGCGAACTCACAGATACGCAGTATTTT
CSVQSELTDTQYF
>TRBD2|TRBJ2-1|TRBV3-1/TRBV3-2|NA
TGTGCCAGCAGCCCTCGGAGGGGGCGGGGGGGCTCCTACAATGAGCAGTTCTTC
CASSPRRGRGGSYNEQFF
>TRBD1|TRBJ2-2|TRBV5-4|NA
TGTGCCAGCAGCCGACAGGGATCATTCACCGGGGAGCTGTTTTTT
CASSRQGSFTGELFF
>NA|TRBJ1-6|TRBV21-1|NA
TGTGCCAGCAGCTCCCAGGTGGAATCCCGGAGGGCCCTCCACTTT
CASSSQVESRRALHF
>NA|TRBJ1-1|TRBV25-1|few
TGTGCCAGCAGTTCAGGTTTTCAAGCTTTCTTT
CASSSGFQAFF
>NA|TRBJ2-2|TRBV6-2/TRBV6-3|NA
TGTGCCAGCAGCAGACACATCCCAAACACCGGGGAGCTGTTTTTT
CASSRHIPNTGELFF
>NA|TRBJ2-5|TRBV5-8|NA
TGTGCCAGCAGCTTCTACCAACAAGAGACCCAGTACTTC
CASSFYQQETQYF
>NA|TRBJ1-2|TRBV30|once
TGTGCCGCCACAGGGACCGCTAACTATGGCTACACCTTC
CAATGTANYGYTF
>NA|TRBJ1-6|TRBV19|NA
TGTGCCAGTAGTATTCTCGGCCTGACTTATAATTCACCCCTCCACTTT
CASSILGLTYNSPLHF
>NA|TRBJ2-7|TRBV7-2|few
TGTGCCAGCAGCCCTCAACGCGACGAGCAGTACTTC
CASSPQRDEQYF
>NA|TRBJ1-1|TRBV12-3/TRBV12-4|NA
TGTGCCAGCAGGTCGGGACAGAACACTGAAGCTTTCTTT
CASRSGQNTEAFF
>TRBD1|TRBJ1-6|TRBV5-4|NA
TGTGCCAGCAGCCCTGGACAGGGGGCATATAATTCACCCCTCCACTTT
CASSPGQGAYNSPLHF
>NA|TRBJ1-2|TRBV6-4|NA
TGTGCCAGCAGTCCAGGGGTGGTCGGCTATGGCTACACCTTC
CASSPGVVGYGYTF
>TRBD1|TRBJ1-4|TRBV10-3|NA
TGTGCCATCAGTGATGGGACAGGAGATGAAAAACTGTTTTTT
CAISDGTGDEKLFF
>NA|TRBJ1-2|TRBV6-2/TRBV6-3|NA
TGTGCCAGCAGTCAGGGTCGCGGCTACACCTTC
CASSQGRGYTF
>TRBD1|TRBJ2-7|TRBV2|NA
TGTGCCACTTCCCGGGACAGGGGCTCCTACGAGCAGTACTTC
CATSRDRGSYEQYF
>NA|TRBJ2-2|TRBV29-1|once
TGCAGCGTTGAAGGAAAGCTCGCGGACGGGGAGCTGTTTTTT
CSVEGKLADGELFF
>NA|TRBJ2-3|TRBV7-9|once
TGTGCCAGCAGTCTCGGTGGCACAGATACGCAGTATTTT
CASSLGGTDTQYF
>NA|TRBJ1-4|TRBV2|once
TGTGCCAGCAGCAGGACAGAGTCAACTAATGAAAAACTGTTTTTT
CASSRTESTNEKLFF
>NA|TRBJ1-5|TRBV11-3|NA
TGTGCCAGCAGCTCCAAATCCCAATTCGGGGGGCCCAATCAGCCCCAGCATTTT
CASSSKSQFGGPNQPQHF
>TRBD1|TRBJ2-1|TRBV7-2|once
TGTGCCAGCAGCTTAGTCGGGACAGGCCCCACCGAGCAGTTCTTC
CASSLVGTGPTEQFF
>NA|TRBJ2-1|TRBV5-1|few
TGCGCCAGCAGCTATTTAACAGGGTCCTACAATGAGCAGTTCTTC
CASSYLTGSYNEQFF
>NA|TRBJ1-4|TRBV5-1|few
TGCGCCAGCAGCTTGGTCGGGGGTAATGAAAAACTGTTTTTT
CASSLVGGNEKLFF
>NA|TRBJ2-7|TRBV7-9|NA
TGTGCCAGCAGCTTAGGCGGGGGCCTAAGCTCCTACGAGCAGTACTTC
CASSLGGGLSSYEQYF